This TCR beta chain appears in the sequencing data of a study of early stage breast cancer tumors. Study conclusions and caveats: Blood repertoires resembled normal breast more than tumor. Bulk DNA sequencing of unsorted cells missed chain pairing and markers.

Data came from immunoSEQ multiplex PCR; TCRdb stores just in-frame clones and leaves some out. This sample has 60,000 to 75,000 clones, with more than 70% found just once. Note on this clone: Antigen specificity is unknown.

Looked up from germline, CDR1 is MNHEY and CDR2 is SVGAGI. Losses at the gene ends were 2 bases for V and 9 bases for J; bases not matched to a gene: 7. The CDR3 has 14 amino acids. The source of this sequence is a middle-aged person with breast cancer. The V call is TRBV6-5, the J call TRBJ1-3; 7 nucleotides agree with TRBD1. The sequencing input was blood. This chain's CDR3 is CASSYDRARGTIYF. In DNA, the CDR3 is TGTGCCAGCAGTTACGACAGGGCAAGAGGCACCATATATTTT.